This T cell receptor (beta chain) was obtained from a study of blood T cell repertoires in COVID-19. On the study more broadly: The study drew acute and convalescent COVID-19 samples from the United States, Italy and Spain. Nucleic acid was either cDNA or gDNA, and it came from T cells, B-cell-depleted T cells, or PBMCs.

Germline V CDR1 and CDR2: MNHNY, SVGAGI (reference sequence). CDR3 length equals 15 residues. J lost 10 bases, V lost 6 bases, and 15 bases had no gene match. The sample holds one count of this clone. As processed by the authors: Estimated nucleated cell counts came from reference gene primer amplification. Data came from immunoSEQ multiplex PCR; TCRdb stores just in-frame clones and leaves some out. V and J calls plus clone size are reproduced from that table; the DNA served to infer D and trimming. The sample records approximately 68,000 clones, 70% to 85% being singletons. Material for sequencing was peripheral blood. V is TRBV6-6 and J is TRBJ2-1; 7 bases align to TRBD2. The sequence was obtained from a woman aged 50 to 65 with acute or convalescent COVID-19. In DNA, the CDR3 is TGTGCCAGCAGGGGACTGGGGCTACTAGCGCGGGAGCAGTTCTTC. Protein: CASRGLGLLAREQFF.